This T cell receptor (beta chain) was obtained from a study of cytomegalovirus exposure and HLA in healthy donors. Primers for the PCR totalled 60 Vbeta and 13 Jbeta. TCRdb's copy holds only in-frame clones and misses some; the assay was immunoSEQ multiplex PCR. This sample's table has tens of thousands of clones. The CDR3 runs to 12 residues. Germline values: CDR1 SEHNR, CDR2 FQNEAQ (reference sequence). V was shortened by 5 bases and J by 1 base, with 5 bases between the two germline ends. The gene calls are TRBV7-9 and TRBJ2-5; D is ambiguous. The sequence was obtained from a woman aged 60-75 years in good health and CMV-seronegative. The material sequenced was PBMCs. The CDR3 DNA follows: TGTGCCAGCAGCCCCATCCAAGAGACCCAGTACTTC. It specifies CASSPIQETQYF.